Listed below are T cell receptor beta chains from one sample, sequenced in a study of molecular identifiers for immune sequencing clone quantification. TCRdb recomputed calls from the PCR reads with MiXCR, one row per CDR3 protein. The sample has around 100,000 distinct CDR3 sequences, about 35% seen once. Input material: naive CD8+ T cells from blood, with Jurkat cell RNA spiked in. The source is a human donor in good health. Some libraries in this study had Jurkat cell RNA spiked in. Each CDR3 is given with its conserved first and last residue. A D gene is named only where the DNA matches it firmly. Not all rows give a size; the values are once, few, many and, for expanded clones, a class.

TRBD1 TRBJ1-4 NA TRBV2 CASTHPGQDDEKLFF TGTGCCAGCACCCACCCGGGACAGGATGATGAAAAACTGTTTTTT
NA TRBJ2-1 NA TRBV9 CASSPGTRDEQFF TGTGCCAGCAGCCCCGGGACACGAGATGAGCAGTTCTTC
NA TRBJ2-1 NA TRBV5-1 CASSLGNERFF TGCGCCAGCAGCTTGGGGAATGAGAGGTTCTTC
NA TRBJ1-1 NA TRBV13 CASSSPTTGAFF TGTGCCAGCAGCTCCCCAACCACGGGAGCTTTCTTT
NA TRBJ2-6 NA TRBV6-5 CASSYSIEGGGRESSGANVLTF TGTGCCAGCAGTTACTCGATTGAGGGCGGCGGGCGTGAAAGCTCTGGGGCCAACGTCCTGACTTTC
NA TRBJ2-2 NA TRBV14 CASSQEEGVGELFF TGTGCCAGCAGCCAAGAGGAAGGGGTAGGGGAGCTGTTTTTT
NA TRBJ1-1 NA TRBV20-1 CSATEVLSRNTEAFF TGCAGTGCCACGGAAGTTTTGAGCAGGAACACTGAAGCTTTCTTT
TRBD2 TRBJ2-1 NA TRBV20-1 CRARPASGRSYNEQFF TGCAGAGCTAGGCCGGCGAGCGGGAGGTCCTACAATGAGCAGTTCTTC
NA TRBJ2-7 NA TRBV6-5 CASSYGGGLREQYF TGTGCCAGCAGTTACGGCGGTGGATTGAGGGAGCAGTACTTC
TRBD2 TRBJ2-1 NA TRBV4-1 CASSQDRQAGAYEQFF TGCGCCAGCAGCCAAGATCGGCAAGCGGGAGCATATGAGCAGTTCTTC
NA TRBJ2-7 few TRBV29-1 CSVFGSRNSYEQYF TGCAGCGTTTTCGGGAGTAGAAACTCCTACGAGCAGTACTTC
NA TRBJ1-4 many TRBV12-3/TRBV12-4 CASSLGEKLFF TGTGCCAGCAGCTTAGGCGAAAAACTGTTTTTT
NA TRBJ2-7 NA TRBV28 CASSYDAQYF TGTGCCAGCAGTTACGACGCGCAGTACTTC
NA TRBJ1-1 many TRBV4-2 CASSQGTWAFF TGTGCCAGCAGCCAAGGGACTTGGGCTTTCTTT
TRBD1 TRBJ2-7 few TRBV24-1 CATRSSTGVLSYEQYF TGTGCCACCCGCTCCTCCACAGGGGTGCTTTCCTACGAGCAGTACTTC
TRBD2 TRBJ2-7 NA TRBV9 CTSSPSGKRGAPFEQYF TGTACCAGCAGCCCATCAGGGAAGCGGGGGGCACCCTTCGAGCAGTACTTC
NA TRBJ2-3 NA TRBV10-3 CANHGQTEGTDTQYF TGTGCCAACCATGGGCAAACGGAAGGCACAGATACGCAGTATTTT
NA TRBJ1-1 few TRBV20-1 CSASEGPYTEAFF TGCAGTGCTAGTGAGGGGCCCTACACTGAAGCTTTCTTT
NA TRBJ2-1 NA TRBV7-3 CASSSYSASDYDEQFF TGTGCCAGCAGCTCCTACTCGGCTAGCGACTACGATGAGCAGTTCTTC
NA TRBJ1-5 NA TRBV27 CASSVGRGAQPQHF TGTGCCAGCAGTGTCGGCAGGGGCGCCCAGCCCCAGCATTTT
NA TRBJ1-1 many TRBV29-1 CSGRGMGTEAFF TGCAGCGGGCGGGGCATGGGGACTGAAGCTTTCTTT
TRBD2 TRBJ2-7 few TRBV28 CASSSSLPSGSLSYEQYF TGTGCCAGCAGTTCCTCGTTACCTAGCGGGAGTCTCAGCTACGAGCAGTACTTC
TRBD2 TRBJ2-1 few TRBV7-3 CASSSGGAANEQFF TGTGCCAGCAGTAGCGGGGGGGCGGCTAATGAGCAGTTCTTC
NA TRBJ1-1 NA TRBV5-5 CASSFYLGRSDEAFF TGTGCCAGCAGCTTTTATCTAGGAAGATCAGATGAAGCTTTCTTT
TRBD1 TRBJ1-1 many TRBV29-1 CSVDTGGPAEAFF TGCAGCGTTGACACAGGGGGCCCGGCTGAAGCTTTCTTT
TRBD2 TRBJ2-1 NA TRBV6-2/TRBV6-3 CASSRPLRGTSVFRGQFF TGTGCCAGCAGCCGACCGTTACGGGGGACTAGCGTGTTCCGGGGGCAGTTCTTC
TRBD1 TRBJ1-2 NA TRBV7-9 CASTAGQYYNYGYTF TGTGCCAGCACCGCGGGACAGTACTATAACTATGGCTACACCTTC
NA TRBJ2-3 NA TRBV20-1 CSARAFNTDTLYF TGCAGTGCTAGAGCCTTTAACACAGATACGCTGTATTTT
TRBD2 TRBJ2-7 NA TRBV19 CASSMGLAGGYEQYF TGTGCCAGTAGTATGGGTCTAGCGGGAGGATACGAGCAGTACTTC
NA TRBJ2-1 NA TRBV12-3/TRBV12-4 CASSVGNNEQFF TGTGCCAGCAGTGTCGGTAACAATGAGCAGTTCTTC